The rows below give T cell receptor beta chains drawn from one sample of a study of blood T cells in healthy people across ages. TCRdb re-analysed the 5' RACE reads in MiXCR, keeping a single row per CDR3 protein. The sample shows approximately 810,000 distinct CDR3 sequences, about 30% of them seen only once. The sample comprised blood. These receptors all stem from a woman of 80 years or more in good health. Each CDR3 is given with its conserved first and last residue. A D gene is named only where the DNA matches it firmly. Clone size is given for some rows only: seen once, a few or many times, or a class if the clone is expanded.

D: .; V: TRBV7-6; J: TRBJ2-5; size: few; CDR3: CASSLMTASVGVTQYF; DNA: TGTGCCAGCAGCTTAATGACAGCGAGTGTGGGAGTGACCCAGTACTTC
D: TRBD1; V: TRBV15; J: TRBJ2-2; size: few; CDR3: CATSRDRGTGELFF; DNA: TGTGCCACCAGCAGGGACAGGGGAACCGGGGAGCTGTTTTTT
D: TRBD1; V: TRBV5-5; J: TRBJ2-3; size: many; CDR3: CASSFLRKGDSPSDTQYF; DNA: TGTGCCAGCAGCTTTCTCCGAAAGGGGGACAGTCCATCAGATACGCAGTATTTT
D: TRBD1; V: TRBV11-2; J: TRBJ1-2; size: .; CDR3: CASGAGQGQRGYTF; DNA: TGTGCCAGCGGCGCAGGACAGGGCCAAAGGGGCTACACCTTC
D: TRBD2; V: TRBV6-2/TRBV6-3; J: TRBJ2-5; size: .; CDR3: CASSGLVPETQYF; DNA: TGTGCCAGCAGCGGACTAGTCCCAGAGACCCAGTACTTC
D: TRBD2; V: TRBV15; J: TRBJ2-1; size: .; CDR3: CATSRGTSGYNEQFF; DNA: TGTGCCACCAGCCGCGGGACTAGCGGATACAATGAGCAGTTCTTC
D: TRBD2; V: TRBV7-9; J: TRBJ2-2; size: .; CDR3: CASSLTGGSTGELFF; DNA: TGTGCCAGCAGCTTAACCGGGGGGAGTACCGGGGAGCTGTTTTTT
D: .; V: TRBV5-1; J: TRBJ1-4; size: many; CDR3: CASTRDSTNEKLFF; DNA: TGCGCCAGCACCCGGGACTCAACTAATGAAAAACTGTTTTTT
D: TRBD1; V: TRBV30; J: TRBJ2-4; size: many; CDR3: CAWSPRDRGWDIQYF; DNA: TGTGCCTGGAGTCCCCGGGACAGGGGATGGGACATTCAGTACTTC
D: .; V: TRBV6-6; J: TRBJ2-5; size: many; CDR3: CASSGLTRQETQYF; DNA: TGTGCCAGCAGTGGACTGACTCGCCAAGAGACCCAGTACTTC
D: .; V: TRBV7-2; J: TRBJ2-1; size: .; CDR3: CASNSRDSPSQETQFF; DNA: TGTGCCAGCAACTCCCGGGACTCACCCTCTCAAGAGACCCAGTTCTTC
D: .; V: TRBV10-3; J: TRBJ2-5; size: many; CDR3: CAISEDSGALKTQYF; DNA: TGTGCCATCAGTGAGGACTCCGGCGCGCTAAAGACCCAGTACTTC
D: .; V: TRBV20-1; J: TRBJ2-5; size: many; CDR3: CSAVSGPQKTQYF; DNA: TGCAGTGCTGTATCGGGACCGCAGAAGACCCAGTACTTC
D: TRBD1; V: TRBV6-2/TRBV6-3; J: TRBJ2-4; size: .; CDR3: CASSRQPGQGTKNIQYF; DNA: TGTGCCAGCAGTCGACAACCGGGACAGGGGACCAAAAACATTCAGTACTTC
D: TRBD2; V: TRBV5-1; J: TRBJ2-3; size: many; CDR3: CASSGGGVADTQYF; DNA: TGCGCCAGCAGCGGGGGGGGAGTAGCAGATACGCAGTATTTT
D: TRBD2; V: TRBV11-1; J: TRBJ2-1; size: .; CDR3: CASSFRLAGGVNEQFF; DNA: TGTGCCAGCAGCTTTAGACTAGCGGGGGGGGTCAATGAGCAGTTCTTC
D: .; V: TRBV9; J: TRBJ2-2; size: .; CDR3: CASSVAPGASTGELFF; DNA: TGTGCCAGCAGCGTAGCTCCGGGGGCGTCAACCGGGGAGCTGTTTTTT
D: TRBD2; V: TRBV20-1; J: TRBJ2-3; size: .; CDR3: CSARDGASGRADTQYF; DNA: TGCAGTGCTAGAGATGGGGCTAGCGGGAGAGCAGATACGCAGTATTTT
D: .; V: TRBV6-2/TRBV6-3; J: TRBJ2-7; size: many; CDR3: CASSYRTYEQYF; DNA: TGTGCCAGCAGTTACAGGACCTACGAGCAGTACTTC
D: .; V: TRBV12-3/TRBV12-4; J: TRBJ1-4; size: few; CDR3: CASSFSVGGNEKLFF; DNA: TGTGCCAGCAGTTTTTCTGTGGGGGGAAATGAAAAACTGTTTTTT
D: .; V: TRBV10-1; J: TRBJ2-7; size: many; CDR3: CASSELPGSEQYF; DNA: TGCGCCAGCAGTGAGTTGCCGGGGAGCGAGCAGTACTTC
D: .; V: TRBV6-5; J: TRBJ1-4; size: few; CDR3: CASSYSYGGGGTNEKLFF; DNA: TGTGCCAGCAGTTACTCTTATGGGGGGGGAGGAACTAATGAAAAACTGTTTTTT
D: .; V: TRBV6-5; J: TRBJ2-1; size: many; CDR3: CASSYSNVGLALMEQFF; DNA: TGTGCCAGCAGTTACTCGAACGTAGGCCTAGCCCTAATGGAGCAGTTCTTC
D: .; V: TRBV5-6; J: TRBJ2-1; size: .; CDR3: CASSWDLSNEQFF; DNA: TGTGCCAGCAGCTGGGACCTGAGCAATGAGCAGTTCTTC
D: .; V: TRBV20-1; J: TRBJ2-2; size: few; CDR3: CSAPYTGELFF; DNA: TGCAGTGCTCCCTACACCGGGGAGCTGTTTTTT
D: .; V: TRBV21-1; J: TRBJ1-2; size: .; CDR3: CASSTKRPREVAGYTF; DNA: TGTGCCAGCAGCACCAAGAGACCCAGGGAGGTGGCTGGCTACACCTTC
D: .; V: TRBV6-2/TRBV6-3; J: TRBJ2-1; size: many; CDR3: CASVRGGSINEQFF; DNA: TGTGCCAGCGTAAGGGGGGGATCGATCAATGAGCAGTTCTTC
D: TRBD2; V: TRBV12-3/TRBV12-4; J: TRBJ2-2; size: .; CDR3: CASSFGGRGVTGELFF; DNA: TGTGCCAGCAGTTTTGGAGGACGGGGGGTGACCGGGGAGCTGTTTTTT
D: .; V: TRBV4-1; J: TRBJ1-2; size: .; CDR3: CASSQDMLGNYGYTF; DNA: TGCGCCAGCAGCCAAGATATGCTGGGGAACTATGGCTACACCTTC
D: .; V: TRBV7-2; J: TRBJ1-2; size: many; CDR3: CASSSDSFYGYTF; DNA: TGTGCCAGCAGCTCCGATTCCTTCTATGGCTACACCTTC
D: .; V: TRBV6-5; J: TRBJ1-2; size: many; CDR3: CASSTPAGAYGYTF; DNA: TGTGCCAGCAGTACCCCTGCAGGGGCTTATGGCTACACCTTC
D: .; V: TRBV27; J: TRBJ2-5; size: few; CDR3: CASSLPGRDEQYF; DNA: TGTGCCAGCAGTTTACCAGGTCGGGATGAGCAGTACTTC
D: .; V: TRBV6-1; J: TRBJ2-1; size: few; CDR3: CASSFPQGRIYNEQFF; DNA: TGTGCCAGCTCCTTCCCCCAGGGTCGAATTTACAATGAGCAGTTCTTC
D: .; V: TRBV6-5; J: TRBJ2-2; size: .; CDR3: CASSYSYRQTGELFF; DNA: TGTGCCAGCAGTTACTCATACAGACAGACCGGGGAGCTGTTTTTT
D: .; V: TRBV7-9; J: TRBJ1-1; size: .; CDR3: CASSLGVEGRAFF; DNA: TGTGCCAGCAGCTTAGGAGTTGAGGGTAGAGCTTTCTTT
D: .; V: TRBV7-2; J: TRBJ1-4; size: .; CDR3: CASGLEGISNEKLFF; DNA: TGTGCCAGCGGCTTAGAAGGGATATCTAATGAAAAACTGTTTTTT
D: .; V: TRBV7-2; J: TRBJ1-2; size: .; CDR3: CASSLGLGSNGYTF; DNA: TGTGCCAGCAGCTTAGGCTTGGGGTCCAATGGCTACACCTTC
D: .; V: TRBV5-6; J: TRBJ2-7; size: many; CDR3: CASRLGGEAYEQYF; DNA: TGTGCCAGCAGGTTAGGAGGGGAAGCCTACGAGCAGTACTTC
D: TRBD2; V: TRBV6-5; J: TRBJ2-2; size: few; CDR3: CASSYTGLAGGPGTGELFF; DNA: TGTGCCAGCAGTTACACGGGACTAGCGGGGGGGCCGGGCACCGGGGAGCTGTTTTTT
D: TRBD2; V: TRBV25-1; J: TRBJ2-7; size: many; CDR3: CASRARGVDYEQYF; DNA: TGTGCCAGCAGGGCACGGGGGGTCGACTACGAGCAGTACTTC